Below are 5 T cell receptor beta chains sequenced from a single sample in a study of T cells after yellow fever vaccination. TCRdb reprocessed the 5' RACE reads with MiXCR, giving one entry per CDR3 protein. The data hold approximately 27,000 distinct CDR3 sequences, with under 5.5% observed a single time. Sequencing was performed on PBMCs, either bulk or a sorted T-cell subset (CD4+, CD8+, memory, or dextramer-sorted; not recorded which), taken 15 days after the yellow fever booster vaccination. Every receptor here comes from a man aged 25 to 40 who received the YFV17D yellow fever vaccine.

This clonotype was counted only a few times. The rearrangement links TRBV5-4 to TRBJ1-2; D remains unclear. CDR1 and CDR2 from the germline V gene are SGHNT and YYREEE (reference sequence). The CDR3 spans 13 residues. Trimming shortened V by 4 bases and J by 6 bases, and 13 bases separated the two germline ends. CDR3 coding DNA: TGTGCCAGCAGCAACTCCCCAGAAGATGGCTACACCTTC. It is translated as CASSNSPEDGYTF.

The sample holds many counts of this clonotype. The chain carries TRBV27 and TRBJ1-3; D not certain. Germline V gives CDR1 MNHEY, CDR2 SMNVEV (reference sequence). Trimming removed 5 bases at V and 0 bases at J, with 14 bases between. This CDR3 contains 16 residues. CDR3 residues: CASSPRTPYSGNTIYF. CDR3 DNA sequence: TGTGCCAGCAGTCCACGGACCCCCTACTCTGGAAACACCATATATTTT.

In its sample, this clonotype was seen many times. This sequence joins TRBV7-6 and TRBJ2-1, with D possibly matching TRBD2 (6 bases). The ends were cut back, 1 base at V and 4 bases at J, with 14 bases in the middle. The CDR3 runs 16 residues. CDR1 is SGHVS and CDR2 is FNYEAQ in the germline V gene. The CDR3 nucleotides read TGTGCCAGCAGCTTAGTAGGGGAGGCCCCATACAATGAGCAGTTCTTC. Amino acid sequence: CASSLVGEAPYNEQFF. The full variable domain, in which reference TRBV7-6 and TRBJ2-1 provide the parts outside the CDR3, is GAGVSQSPRYKVTKRGQDVALRCDPISGHVSLYWYRQALGQGPEFLTYFNYEAQQDKSGLPNDRFSAERPEGSISTLTIQRTEQRDSAMYRCASSLVGEAPYNEQFFGPGTRLTVL.

There are many counts of this clonotype. The chain recombines TRBV28 with TRBJ2-1; D call uncertain. Trimming cost V 6 bases and J 2 bases, with 14 bases left between them. Germline-derived CDR1 and CDR2 are MDHEN and SYDVKM. The CDR3 sequence is 15 residues long. The CDR3 is CASRPRAWAYNEQFF. The CDR3 DNA reads TGTGCCAGCAGACCCCGGGCCTGGGCCTACAATGAGCAGTTCTTC.

The sample holds many counts of this clonotype. DNA of the CDR3: TGTGCCAGCGGAATGGCCGGGGTGAACACTGAAGCTTTCTTT. It is translated as CASGMAGVNTEAFF. The chain couples TRBV28 to TRBJ1-1; D gene ambiguous. This CDR3 contains 14 residues. V was pared by 8 bases and J by 0 bases, with 13 bases between. Germline loops: CDR1 MDHEN, CDR2 SYDVKM.